This entry lists 8 T cell receptor beta chains sequenced from one sample in a study of T-cell reconstitution after alpha-beta-depleted transplantation in children. Unique molecular identifiers tagged the TCRbeta library. TCRdb reanalysed the PCR reads using MiXCR and keeps one entry per CDR3 protein. The sample lists hundreds of thousands of distinct CDR3 sequences; approximately 17% were seen once. The sequenced sample was PBMCs from the stem cell graft donor, obtained from the stem cell graft. These receptors all stem from a human donor who donated a stem cell graft to a child with acute myeloid leukemia.

In this sample, this clonotype turned up a few times. This chain links TRBV6-1 with TRBJ1-2; 7 bases fit TRBD1. CDR1 MNHNS and CDR2 SASEGT come from the germline V gene. The length of the CDR3 is 16 residues. V shed 5 bases and J 0 bases; nucleotides not matched to a gene: 9. CDR3 in amino acids: CASSRGTVSTNYGYTF. The CDR3 nucleotides read TGTGCCAGCAGTCGTGGGACAGTTTCAACTAACTATGGCTACACCTTC.

Regarding this clonotype: Germline is not matched at one junction end, which may reflect a read error. The chain has TRBV20-1 and TRBJ1-5; a possible D gene is TRBD1 (6 bases). Germline V CDR1 and CDR2: DFQATT, SNEGSKA (reference sequence). The CDR3 runs to 16 residues. The CDR3 loop reads CCARDSSPQGSQPQHF. The CDR3 DNA follows: TGCTGTGCTAGAGATTCAAGCCCCCAGGGGAGTCAGCCCCAGCATTTT.

This clonotype was found a few times. The CDR3 region is CASSLGQGRSEQYV. The CDR3 coding sequence is TGCGCCAGCAGCTTGGGACAGGGTAGGTCCGAGCAGTACGTC. The chain couples TRBV5-1 to TRBJ2-7, with 7 bases aligning to TRBD1. V trimming: 0 bases; J trimming: 6 bases; junction bases outside the gene matches: 6. There are 14 residues in the CDR3. The germline gives CDR1 SGHRS, CDR2 YFSETQ.

The V and J genes are TRBV5-1 and TRBJ2-1, with 14 bases that match TRBD2. V was clipped by 0 bases and J by 4 bases; unmatched bases: 3. CDR1 is SGHRS and CDR2 is YFSETQ in the germline V gene. This CDR3 has 17 residues. CDR3 in amino acids: CASSLAWTSGGYNEQFF. DNA for the CDR3: TGCGCCAGCAGCTTGGCCTGGACTAGCGGGGGGTACAATGAGCAGTTCTTC.

Many counts were recorded for this clonotype. The J gene is TRBJ2-5, the V gene TRBV9; 8 bases map to TRBD1. Germline V gene sequence: CDR1 SGDLS, CDR2 YYNGEE. V dropped 4 bases and J dropped 1; count of bases not matched to a gene: 6. The CDR3 sequence is 15 residues long. The CDR3 DNA reads TGTGCCAGCAGCCTAGTCGGACAGGGCCAAGAGACCCAGTACTTC. It codes for CASSLVGQGQETQYF.

The chain couples TRBV7-9 to TRBJ1-4; possible D gene TRBD1, 6 bases. CDR1 is SEHNR, CDR2 FQNEAQ, per germline (reference sequence). This CDR3 is 15 amino acids long. V lost 1 base, J lost 7 bases, and 13 bases lay in between. CDR3 amino acids: CASSLDSPGAEKLFF. DNA of the CDR3: TGTGCCAGCAGCTTAGATTCTCCAGGGGCTGAAAAACTGTTTTTT.

As for this clonotype: The junction shows a germline mismatch at one end, possibly a read error. CDR3 sequence: CSTRGGPQGTQYF. The DNA for the CDR3 is TGCAGTACTAGGGGGGGGCCGCAAGGTACGCAGTATTTT. The chain is built from TRBV20-1 and TRBJ2-3; D might be TRBD2 (7 bases). The CDR3 runs 13 residues. Per the germline V gene, CDR1 is DFQATT and CDR2 is SNEGSKA (reference sequence).

The chain couples TRBV5-1 to TRBJ2-1; the match to TRBD1 covers 12 bases. The trim removed 4 bases at V and 9 bases at J, leaving 8 bases unmatched. The germline V gene has CDR1 SGHRS and CDR2 YFSETQ. This CDR3 contains 15 residues. The CDR3 loop is CASSPGQGAFVEQFF. In DNA form, the CDR3 reads TGCGCCAGCAGCCCGGGACAGGGGGCGTTCGTTGAGCAGTTCTTC.